The 8 T cell receptor beta chains presented below share a single source sample, sequenced in a study of T cell responses to AZD1222 COVID-19 vaccine. Here immunoSEQ multiplex PCR was the method, and the copy in TCRdb shows in-frame clones only, minus some. The top ten clones hold roughly a fifth of a sample with under 80,000 clones, around 89% of them seen once. The source material was peripheral blood, sampled on day 0 of AZD1222 vaccination. Every receptor here comes from an adult in good health.

The V and J genes are TRBV6-6 and TRBJ2-3, with D possibly being TRBD2 (6 bases). Germline CDR1 MNHNY, CDR2 SVGAGI (reference sequence). V was clipped by 4 bases and J by 8 bases, with 16 bases between them. The CDR3 totals 14 residues. The CDR3 protein is CASSLGLSAVTQYF. DNA of the CDR3: TGTGCCAGCAGTTTAGGACTATCCGCCGTTACGCAGTATTTT.

The CDR3 DNA is TGTGCCAGCAGCCAGGCCGGTCCGGGTCGCGATGAAAAACTGTTTTTT. It specifies CASSQAGPGRDEKLFF. The V gene is TRBV3-1 (or the pseudogene TRBV3-2), the J gene TRBJ1-4; no firm D call. CDR3 length: 16 residues. Germline CDR1 reads LGHDT; CDR2 reads YNNKEL (reference sequence). Trimming left V 3 bases short and J 6 bases short, with 17 bases between.

This chain links TRBV7-8 with TRBJ2-1; D might be TRBD1 or TRBD2, each matching 5 bases. CDR3 size: 14 residues. Germline lookup yields CDR1 SGHVS and CDR2 FQNEAQ. V lost 6 bases, J lost 0 bases, and 9 bases lay in between. The CDR3 is CASSGTSSYNEQFF. CDR3 nucleotide sequence: TGTGCCAGCAGTGGGACCAGCTCCTACAATGAGCAGTTCTTC.

The chain combines TRBV7-9 with TRBJ1-2, with D possibly being TRBD1 (6 bases). This CDR3 has 14 residues. Germline values: CDR1 SEHNR, CDR2 FQNEAQ (reference sequence). Trimming removed 1 base at V and 4 bases at J, with 10 bases between. CDR3 coding DNA: TGTGCCAGCAGCTTAGATGGGACACCCTATGGCTACACCTTC. Translated: CASSLDGTPYGYTF. Variable domain in full (rest from reference TRBV7-9 and TRBJ1-2): DTGVSQNPRHKITKRGQNVTFRCDPISEHNRLYWYRQTLGQGPEFLTYFQNEAQLEKSRLLSDRFSAERPKGSFSTLEIQRTEQGDSAMYLCASSLDGTPYGYTFGSGTRLTVV.

V usage is TRBV3-1 (or the pseudogene TRBV3-2) and J usage is TRBJ2-5; a weak D match, TRBD2 (7 bases). Germline CDR1 and CDR2: LGHDT and YNNKEL (reference sequence). This CDR3 contains 15 residues. V was clipped by 0 bases and J by 5 bases, with 13 bases between them. The CDR3 spells CASSQDGGARETQYF. The DNA for the CDR3 is TGTGCCAGCAGCCAAGATGGGGGGGCCCGGGAGACCCAGTACTTC.

This chain connects TRBV30 to TRBJ2-2; D is undetermined. Germline CDR1 and CDR2: GTSNPN and SVGIG (reference sequence). This CDR3 has 13 amino acids. V was cut by 1 base and J by 2 bases, with 5 bases left in between. CDR3 in DNA: TGTGCCTGGAGTGGGAGCAACACCGGGGAGCTGTTTTTT. Its protein product is CAWSGSNTGELFF.

In this sample, this clone turned up a few times. The J gene is TRBJ2-3, the V gene TRBV24-1; D call uncertain. Looked up from germline, CDR1 is KGHDR and CDR2 is SFDVKD. The V end lost 3 bases, the J end lost 0 bases, and 12 bases lay between the germline ends. This CDR3 spans 16 amino acids. The chain's CDR3 is CATSDPGTHSTDTQYF. The CDR3, as DNA: TGTGCCACCAGTGATCCGGGTACGCATAGCACAGATACGCAGTATTTT.

V is TRBV30 and J is TRBJ1-1, with D unclear. This CDR3 has 15 amino acids. V lost 3 bases, J lost 0 bases, and 14 bases lay in between. In germline, CDR1 is GTSNPN, CDR2 SVGIG (reference sequence). The CDR3 sequence: CAWRAPAPVNTEAFF. In nucleotides, the CDR3 is TGTGCCTGGAGAGCCCCGGCCCCCGTGAACACTGAAGCTTTCTTT.